Listed here is a single T cell receptor beta chain. What it recognizes is unknown. The data were obtained in a study of post-analysis software for immune sequencing data. General study findings and limits: In patients, roughly 5 TRBV segments were more frequent than in controls, with TRBV5-6, TRBV5-1 and TRBV20-1 among them.

This CDR3 is built from 15 residues. Trimming took off 5 bases at V and 4 bases at J, with 12 bases between the two ends. Germline V gene sequence: CDR1 SEHNR, CDR2 FQNEAQ (reference sequence). cDNA libraries of TCR beta carried unique molecular identifiers. In TCRdb, the PCR reads were re-called with MiXCR into one record per CDR3 protein. Here the sample spans roughly 540,000 distinct CDR3 sequences, around 36% being singletons. The chain recombines TRBV7-9 with TRBJ1-6, with unresolved D. The sequence derives from a girl aged 2-17 years with multiple sclerosis. The sequenced sample consisted of blood. The CDR3 nucleotides are TGTGCCAGCAGCCCCGGACCGGGATATAATTCACCCCTCCACTTT. This translates into CASSPGPGYNSPLHF.